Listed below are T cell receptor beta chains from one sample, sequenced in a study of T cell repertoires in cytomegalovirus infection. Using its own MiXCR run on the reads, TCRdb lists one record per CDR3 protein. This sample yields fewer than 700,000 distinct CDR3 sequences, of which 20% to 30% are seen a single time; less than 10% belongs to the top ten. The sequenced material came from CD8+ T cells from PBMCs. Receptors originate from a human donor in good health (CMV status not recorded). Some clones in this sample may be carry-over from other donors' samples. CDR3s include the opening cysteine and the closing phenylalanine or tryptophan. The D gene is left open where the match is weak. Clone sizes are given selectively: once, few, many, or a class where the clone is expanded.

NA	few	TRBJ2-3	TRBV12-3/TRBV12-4	TGTGCCAGCAGTTTAGCTATATGGACAGAGTCCGACACAGATACGCAGTATTTT	CASSLAIWTESDTDTQYF
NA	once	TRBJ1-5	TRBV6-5	TGTGCCAGCAGTTACTCGCGACGGCGCAATCAGCCCCAGCATTTT	CASSYSRRRNQPQHF
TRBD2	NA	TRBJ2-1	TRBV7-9	TGTGCCAGCAGCTCGACTCTAGCGGACAATGAGCAGTTCTTC	CASSSTLADNEQFF
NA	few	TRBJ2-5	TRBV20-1	TGCAGTGCTAGAGATGCGGTTATGGTAAAAGAGACCCAGTACTTC	CSARDAVMVKETQYF
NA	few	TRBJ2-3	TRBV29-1	TGCAGCGTTGGTTCAGATCGCACAGATACGCAGTATTTT	CSVGSDRTDTQYF
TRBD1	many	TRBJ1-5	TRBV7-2	TGTGCCAGCAGCTCCGACGCCGGGACAGGGGGCTCTCAGCCCCAGCATTTT	CASSSDAGTGGSQPQHF
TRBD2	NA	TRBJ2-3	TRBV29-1	TGCAGCGTTTCTCCTGGGACTAGCGGGGGCACAGATACGCAGTATTTT	CSVSPGTSGGTDTQYF
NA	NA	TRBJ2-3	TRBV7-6	TGTGCCAGCAGACTAGGATGGGGGAGCACAGATACGCAGTATTTT	CASRLGWGSTDTQYF
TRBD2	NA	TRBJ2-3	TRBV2	TGTGCCAGCAGTGAAATCGGGGGGGCCTCTTCCACAGATACGCAGTATTTT	CASSEIGGASSTDTQYF
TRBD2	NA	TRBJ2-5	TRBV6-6	TGTGCCAGCAGTTACTACGGGCTAGCGGGGGGGCAAGAGACCCAGTACTTC	CASSYYGLAGGQETQYF
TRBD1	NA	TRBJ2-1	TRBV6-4	TGTGCCAGCAGTGACCGTGGGACAGTCAATGAGCAGTTCTTC	CASSDRGTVNEQFF
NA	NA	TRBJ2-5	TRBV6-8	TGTGCCAGCAGTGCTTATAATGGGACCCAGTACTTC	CASSAYNGTQYF
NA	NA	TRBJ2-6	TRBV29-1	TGCAGCGTTGGCGACGGACGCTCTGGGGCCAACGTCCTGACTTTC	CSVGDGRSGANVLTF
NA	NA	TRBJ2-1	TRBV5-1	TGCGCCAGCAGCTTTCGGACAGGAGGGGATGAGCAGTTCTTC	CASSFRTGGDEQFF
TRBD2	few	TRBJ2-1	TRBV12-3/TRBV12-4	TGTGCCAGCAGCGCCTTAGCGGGGGGCCTGACGGATGAGCAGTTCTTC	CASSALAGGLTDEQFF
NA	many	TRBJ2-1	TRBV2	TGTGCCAGCAGTGCTTTAGGGAGAGGAGGCAATGAGCAGTTCTTC	CASSALGRGGNEQFF
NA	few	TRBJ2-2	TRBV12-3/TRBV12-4	TGTGCCAGCACCCCCTGGACAAGCAACACCGGGGAGCTGTTTTTT	CASTPWTSNTGELFF
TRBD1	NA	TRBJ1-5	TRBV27	TGTGCCAGCAGCGGCGGACAGGGCAGGGGCAATCAGCCCCAGCATTTT	CASSGGQGRGNQPQHF
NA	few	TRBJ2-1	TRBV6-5	TGTGCCAGCAGTTTATTCTCCCCAGGGTTCTATGAGCAGTTCTTC	CASSLFSPGFYEQFF
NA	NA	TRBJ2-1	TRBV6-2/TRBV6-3	TGTGCCAGCAGTTACTGGGACGGAGGATACAATGAGCAGTTCTTC	CASSYWDGGYNEQFF
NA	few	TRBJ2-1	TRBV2	TGTGCCAGCCTCGTCCGGGGGACACAGTTCTTC	CASLVRGTQFF
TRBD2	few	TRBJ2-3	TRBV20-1	TGCAGTGCTAGCGATACTAGCGGACTGACAGATACGCAGTATTTT	CSASDTSGLTDTQYF
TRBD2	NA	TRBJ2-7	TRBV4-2	TGTGCCAGCAGCCAAGATCCAGCGGGGGGGGGCTACGAGCAGTACTTC	CASSQDPAGGGYEQYF
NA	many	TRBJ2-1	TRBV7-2	TGTGCCAGCAGCTTAGGTGGGCTAGGGGGCAATGAGCAGTTCTTC	CASSLGGLGGNEQFF
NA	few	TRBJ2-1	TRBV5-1	TGCGCCAGCAGCTTGGAAGGTATGGAGGGCCCTTTCTACAATGAGCAGTTCTTC	CASSLEGMEGPFYNEQFF
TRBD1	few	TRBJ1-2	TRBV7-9	TGTGCCAGCAGCCAAGGGACAGCTCGTAACTATGGCTACACCTTC	CASSQGTARNYGYTF
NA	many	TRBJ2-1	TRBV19	TGTGCCAGTAGTTCCCCGGGTTTTCAAGACAATGAGCAGTTCTTC	CASSSPGFQDNEQFF
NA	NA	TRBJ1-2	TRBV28	TGTGCCAGCAGTTTAGATTTACAGTATTACTATGGCTACACCTTC	CASSLDLQYYYGYTF
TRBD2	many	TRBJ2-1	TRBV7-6	TGTGCCAGCAGTTCCCCTGGGCGGGGGGGCCCTAGTGAGCAGTTCTTC	CASSSPGRGGPSEQFF
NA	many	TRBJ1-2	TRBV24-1	TGTGCCACCAGTGATTCCAGGGACCTCTATGGCTACACCTTC	CATSDSRDLYGYTF
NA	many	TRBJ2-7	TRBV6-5	TGTGCCAGCAGTTATACCGACGGGACCTACGAGCAGTACTTC	CASSYTDGTYEQYF
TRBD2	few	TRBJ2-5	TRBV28	TGTGCCAGCAGTTTCAGCGGGGGGGAACAAGAGACCCAGTACTTC	CASSFSGGEQETQYF
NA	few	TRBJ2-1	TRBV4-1	TGCGCCAGCAGCCAAGAGGGGAGAGATGAGCAGTTCTTC	CASSQEGRDEQFF
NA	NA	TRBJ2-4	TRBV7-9	TGTGCCAGCAGCGGATTTAGTGAAATGGCCAAAAACATTCAGTACTTC	CASSGFSEMAKNIQYF
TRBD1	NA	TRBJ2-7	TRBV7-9	TGTGCCAGCAGCTTGAGACAGGGTTGGAACGAGCAGTACTTC	CASSLRQGWNEQYF
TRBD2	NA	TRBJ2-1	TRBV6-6	TGTGCCAGCAATCGACTAGCGGGGCATAGCTCCTACAATGAGCAGTTCTTC	CASNRLAGHSSYNEQFF
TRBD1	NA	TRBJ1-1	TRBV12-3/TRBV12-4	TGTGCCAGCACCCCCGGGCGGGAAAACCTAAACGGGCAGGGGGATGAAGCTTTCTTT	CASTPGRENLNGQGDEAFF
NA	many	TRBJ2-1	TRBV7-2	TGTGCCAGCAGCATAGGGTTTCTCTCCTACAATGAGCAGTTCTTC	CASSIGFLSYNEQFF
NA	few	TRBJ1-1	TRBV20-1	TGCAGTGCTAGAGATTCGGGGGTGGCTTTCTTT	CSARDSGVAFF
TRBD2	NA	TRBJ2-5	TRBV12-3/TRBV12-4	TGTGCCAGCAGTTTAAATCCAGCGGGGGGGCGGGGAGAGACCCAGTACTTC	CASSLNPAGGRGETQYF